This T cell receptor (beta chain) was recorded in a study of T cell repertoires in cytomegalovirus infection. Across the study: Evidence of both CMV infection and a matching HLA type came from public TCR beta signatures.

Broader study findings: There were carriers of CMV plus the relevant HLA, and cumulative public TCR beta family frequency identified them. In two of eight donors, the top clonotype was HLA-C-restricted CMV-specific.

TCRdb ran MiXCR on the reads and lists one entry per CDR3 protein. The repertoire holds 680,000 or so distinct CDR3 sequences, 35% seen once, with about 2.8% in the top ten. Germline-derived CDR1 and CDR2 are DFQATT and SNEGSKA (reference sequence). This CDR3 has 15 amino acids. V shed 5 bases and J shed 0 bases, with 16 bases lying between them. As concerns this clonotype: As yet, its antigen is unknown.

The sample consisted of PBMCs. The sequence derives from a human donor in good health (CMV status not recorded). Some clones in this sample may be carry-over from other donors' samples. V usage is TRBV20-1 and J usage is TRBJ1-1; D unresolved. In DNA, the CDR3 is TGCAGTGCTGGTATTAATCGGGGAGTGAACACTGAAGCTTTCTTT. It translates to CSAGINRGVNTEAFF.